This TCR beta chain was profiled in a study of blood T cell repertoires in COVID-19. Sequencing used immunoSEQ multiplex PCR; TCRdb keeps in-frame clones, though not all of them. Of roughly 80,000 clones in the sample, about 88% are singletons; the top ten hold 2.9%. The clonotype was recovered from a woman aged 80 or over with acute or convalescent COVID-19. Sequenced material: peripheral blood.

CDR3 bases: TGTGCCAGCAGCCTGGACAGGGCGTCGGACACCATATATTTT. Translating gives CASSLDRASDTIYF. V and J are TRBV5-8 and TRBJ1-3; 8 nucleotides line up with TRBD1. The germline gives CDR1 SGHTS, CDR2 YDEGEE. Trimming at V came to 4 bases and at J to 8 bases, leaving 8 bases not matched to a gene. The CDR3 covers 14 residues.